Listed here are 32 T cell receptor beta chains from one sample, sequenced in a study of cytomegalovirus exposure and HLA in healthy donors. Sequencing was performed with immunoSEQ multiplex PCR; in TCRdb, only in-frame clones are kept and a portion is missing. The sample has 330,000 or so clones, around 86% seen once. The sequencing sample was made of PBMCs. These receptors all stem from a woman in her late teens or twenties in good health and CMV-seronegative.

V and J are TRBV19 and TRBJ1-5; 9 nucleotides line up with TRBD1. The CDR3 has 15 residues. V was pared by 5 bases and J by 7 bases, with 9 bases of the junction left unmatched. Germline lookup yields CDR1 LNHDA and CDR2 SQIVND (reference sequence). DNA of the CDR3: TGTGCCAGTAGTGAGACAGGGGGAGGGGGGCAGCCCCAGCATTTT. Protein: CASSETGGGGQPQHF.

About this clone: The sample has other DNA sequences that encode this CDR3 too. The V gene is TRBV7-2, the J gene TRBJ2-7, with 8 nucleotides matching TRBD1. The V gene end was trimmed by 5 bases and the J gene end by 1 base; junction bases not matched to a gene: 4. Germline CDR1 reads SGHTA; CDR2 reads FQGNSA. The CDR3 loop spans 14 amino acids. In DNA form, the CDR3 reads TGTGCCAGCAGCCTTACAGGGGGTTCCTACGAGCAGTACTTC. Translating gives CASSLTGGSYEQYF.

The chain uses TRBV2 and TRBJ2-7, with 11 bases matching TRBD1. This CDR3 spans 15 amino acids. Germline V lookup: CDR1 SNHLY, CDR2 FYNNEI. V was pared by 6 bases and J by 0 bases, with 4 bases of the junction left unmatched. DNA of the CDR3: TGTGCCAGCAGGATGGGGACAGGGGGCTCCTACGAGCAGTACTTC. Translated: CASRMGTGGSYEQYF.

The V call is TRBV5-1, the J call TRBJ1-1; the D is unclear. This CDR3 has 15 residues. Germline CDR1 reads SGHRS; CDR2 reads YFSETQ. Trimming removed 6 bases from V and 1 base from J, with 16 bases in between. This CDR3 is CASKSGEVSNTEAFF. DNA of the CDR3: TGCGCCAGCAAGTCCGGGGAAGTATCGAACACTGAAGCTTTCTTT.

The chain has TRBV7-6 and TRBJ2-1; TRBD2 aligns across 10 bases. CDR1 and CDR2 (germline): SGHVS, FNYEAQ. After removal of 5 bases from V and 8 bases from J, the junction contained 18 bases not matched to a gene. The CDR3 spans 18 residues. CDR3 bases: TGTGCCAGCAGCCGCATTCTAGCGGGAGTGGTAGGAGGCGATGAGCAGTTCTTC. Its protein product is CASSRILAGVVGGDEQFF.

Comment on this clone: The sample contains more than one DNA sequence encoding this CDR3. The J gene is TRBJ2-1, the V gene TRBV4-1, with D possibly being TRBD2 (5 bases). The CDR3 is 16 amino acids. CDR1 MGHRA and CDR2 YSYEKL come from the germline V gene. Trimming stripped 0 bases from V and 2 bases from J, with 11 bases between. The CDR3 is CASSQDRLATYNEQFF. In nucleotides, the CDR3 is TGCGCCAGCAGCCAAGATCGCCTAGCAACCTACAATGAGCAGTTCTTC.

The chain has TRBV28 and TRBJ1-5; D might be TRBD1 (6 bases). The CDR3 is 17 amino acids. V lost 2 bases, J lost 4 bases, and 18 bases lay in between. The germline V gene encodes CDR1 MDHEN and CDR2 SYDVKM. This CDR3 reads CASSLNLIGGSNQPQHF. Here the CDR3 DNA reads TGTGCCAGCAGTTTAAATCTGATTGGGGGCTCAAATCAGCCCCAGCATTTT.

This sequence joins TRBV5-6 and TRBJ2-2; TRBD1 agrees at 8 bases. The V gene's germline CDR1 is SGHDT and CDR2 YYEEEE. The CDR3 is made up of 14 amino acids. With V trimmed by 6 bases and J by 6 bases, 7 bases remained unmatched. CDR3 sequence: CASNTGGRPGELFF. The CDR3, as DNA: TGTGCCAGCAACACAGGGGGTCGCCCCGGGGAGCTGTTTTTT.

The table lists this clone with a count of one. CDR3 nucleotide sequence: TGTGCCAGCAGCCAAGATTTTGCGGGCCTCGCCGAGCAGTACTTC. Translating gives CASSQDFAGLAEQYF. The chain combines TRBV4-2 with TRBJ2-7; tentatively, D is TRBD2 (5 bases). The CDR3 spans 15 residues. CDR1 and CDR2 from the germline V gene are LGHNA and YNFKEQ. V lost 0 bases to trimming and J lost 6 bases, with 15 bases between them.

The V and J genes are TRBV2 and TRBJ2-5, with D possibly being TRBD2 (5 bases). The CDR3 has 14 amino acids. Between the trimmed V and J ends, which lost 8 bases and 2 bases, there was a span of 15 bases. CDR1 is SNHLY, CDR2 FYNNEI, per germline. CDR3 amino acids: CASRQTTLQETQYF. CDR3 nucleotides: TGTGCCAGCCGGCAGACTACCCTACAAGAGACCCAGTACTTC.

This clone was seen a few times. The chain couples TRBV7-9 to TRBJ2-3; D is perhaps TRBD2 (7 bases). Germline V lookup: CDR1 SEHNR, CDR2 FQNEAQ (reference sequence). The CDR3 totals 14 residues. V was clipped by 8 bases and J by 3 bases, with 15 bases between them. CDR3 nucleotide sequence: TGTGCCAGCCGGACCGGGGGGCCTACAGATACGCAGTATTTT. Translated, it gives CASRTGGPTDTQYF.

J is TRBJ2-1 and V is TRBV5-4; the match to TRBD2 covers 12 bases. The CDR3 spans 15 residues. The V segment lost 3 bases and the J segment 6 bases; nucleotides outside the gene matches: 4. Per the germline V gene, CDR1 is SGHNT and CDR2 is YYREEE (reference sequence). The DNA of the CDR3 is TGTGCCAGCAGCTCGGGACTAGCGGGTCTCAATGAGCAGTTCTTC. Protein sequence: CASSSGLAGLNEQFF.

The chain joins TRBV10-3 to TRBJ2-7; a weak D match, TRBD2 (6 bases). The V end lost 3 bases, the J end lost 1 base, and 19 bases lay between the germline ends. The CDR3 totals 17 residues. Germline CDR1 and CDR2: ENHRY and SYGVKD. The CDR3 loop is CAISDSERERGSYEQYF. The CDR3 DNA follows: TGTGCCATCAGTGATTCTGAACGGGAGAGGGGATCCTACGAGCAGTACTTC.

The CDR3 is CASSLPTSGLFF. The CDR3 DNA is TGTGCCAGCAGCTTACCCACTAGCGGCCTCTTCTTC. The chain links TRBV7-9 to TRBJ2-1; 8 bases line up with TRBD2. Germline values: CDR1 SEHNR, CDR2 FQNEAQ (reference sequence). CDR3 size: 12 residues. V trimming: 2 bases; J trimming: 16 bases; junction bases outside the gene matches: 7.

This clone was seen a single time. This chain links TRBV6-1 with TRBJ2-1, with D perhaps matching TRBD2 (6 bases). The CDR3 contains 17 residues. V was trimmed by 2 bases and J by 0 bases, leaving 14 bases between them. Germline CDR1 MNHNS, CDR2 SASEGT. The CDR3 bases are TGTGCCAGCAGTGAATCGGGGACTCGCCGCTCCTACAATGAGCAGTTCTTC. It codes for CASSESGTRRSYNEQFF.

The CDR3 nucleotides read TGTGCCAGCAGCTTATTTGGGGGCACGACCGGGGAGCTGTTTTTT. Translating gives CASSLFGGTTGELFF. The chain is built from TRBV7-3 and TRBJ2-2, with D tentatively TRBD1 (6 bases). V was shortened by 2 bases and J by 5 bases, with 12 bases between the two germline ends. CDR1 and CDR2 from the germline V gene are SGHTA and FQGTGA. There are 15 residues in the CDR3.

The V gene is TRBV28, the J gene TRBJ2-7; TRBD2 is a possible D gene (6 bases). Per the germline V gene, CDR1 is MDHEN and CDR2 is SYDVKM. The CDR3 is 12 amino acids. V was trimmed by 5 bases and J by 6 bases, leaving 11 bases between them. CDR3 loop: CASSVTSPEQYF. The CDR3 DNA reads TGTGCCAGCAGTGTTACTAGCCCCGAGCAGTACTTC.

The chain employs TRBV7-6 and TRBJ2-1; 7 nucleotides line up with TRBD2. J lost 0 bases, V lost 2 bases, and 10 bases had no gene match. The CDR3 consists of 18 residues. Germline-derived CDR1 and CDR2 are SGHVS and FNYEAQ. The CDR3 here is CASSLRPPAGSSYNEQFF. The CDR3 region has the DNA TGTGCCAGCAGCTTACGGCCCCCAGCGGGATCCTCCTACAATGAGCAGTTCTTC. Using reference TRBV7-6 and TRBJ2-1 for the parts outside the CDR3, the full variable domain is GAGVSQSPRYKVTKRGQDVALRCDPISGHVSLYWYRQALGQGPEFLTYFNYEAQQDKSGLPNDRFSAERPEGSISTLTIQRTEQRDSAMYRCASSLRPPAGSSYNEQFFGPGTRLTVL.

The chain uses TRBV5-4 and TRBJ2-7; D is unresolved. This CDR3 has 12 amino acids. The germline gives CDR1 SGHNT, CDR2 YYREEE (reference sequence). The V end was cut by 2 bases, the J end by 6 bases, with 9 bases between. The CDR3 loop reads CASSFWASEQYF. DNA for the CDR3: TGTGCCAGCAGCTTCTGGGCTTCCGAGCAGTACTTC.

The chain carries TRBV7-2 and TRBJ2-3; no clear D. Germline loops: CDR1 SGHTA, CDR2 FQGNSA. V was pared by 4 bases and J by 6 bases, with 8 bases between. CDR3 size: 12 residues. Here the CDR3 DNA reads TGTGCCAGCAGCTCCCCATCCGATACGCAGTATTTT. It encodes CASSSPSDTQYF.

This chain links TRBV28 with TRBJ2-2, with 7 bases aligning to TRBD1. V shed 6 bases and J 9 bases; nucleotides not matched to a gene: 10. CDR1 is MDHEN, CDR2 SYDVKM, per germline. CDR3 length: 14 residues. The CDR3 DNA reads as TGTGCCAGCAGAAAAGACAGGGAGTTTAGGGAGCTGTTTTTT. The encoded protein is CASRKDREFRELFF.

V gene TRBV6-1 combines with J gene TRBJ2-7; a possible D gene is TRBD1 (5 bases). From germline, CDR1 is MNHNS and CDR2 SASEGT. The CDR3 is 15 amino acids. Trimming pared 0 bases from V and 3 bases from J, leaving 12 bases between. DNA for the CDR3: TGTGCCAGCAGTGAAGCGCAGGGCGGAGTCTACGAGCAGTACTTC. Translating it yields CASSEAQGGVYEQYF.

For this clone: Germline and junction disagree at one end, which may indicate a read error. The V call is TRBV7-7, the J call TRBJ2-5; 8 bases agree with TRBD2. CDR1 is SSHAT, CDR2 FNYEAQ, per germline (reference sequence). The CDR3 spans 15 residues. CDR3 bases: TGTGCTAGCAGCTTAGCCCCGGGGGGGCAAGAGACCCAGTACTTC. This encodes CASSLAPGGQETQYF.

This clone was counted between two and nine times. V gene TRBV4-2 combines with J gene TRBJ2-1, with 10 nucleotides matching TRBD2. The CDR3 totals 16 residues. The ends lost 0 bases at V and 8 bases at J; junction bases unmatched: 7. In germline, CDR1 is LGHNA, CDR2 YNFKEQ. The CDR3 region has the DNA TGTGCCAGCAGCCAAGATTGGGCTAGCGGGAGCTATGAGCAGTTCTTC. It specifies CASSQDWASGSYEQFF.

In its sample, this clone was seen a few times. V usage is TRBV6-4 and J usage is TRBJ2-3; weak D call: TRBD2 (6 bases). V was shortened by 3 bases and J by 5 bases, with 15 bases between the two germline ends. Looked up from germline, CDR1 is MRHNA and CDR2 is SNTAGT. The CDR3 covers 15 residues. The CDR3: CASSEGGGTGDTQYF. The DNA of the CDR3 is TGTGCCAGCAGTGAGGGCGGCGGGACTGGAGATACGCAGTATTTT.

The gene calls are TRBV2 and TRBJ2-2; 7 positions agree with TRBD1. The CDR3 loop spans 17 amino acids. Trimming removed 7 bases from V and 3 bases from J; junction bases left unmatched: 14. Germline values: CDR1 SNHLY, CDR2 FYNNEI. This CDR3 is CASTLFSRGKDTGELFF. CDR3 sequence (DNA): TGTGCCAGCACCCTTTTTTCCAGGGGGAAGGACACCGGGGAGCTGTTTTTT.

This chain connects TRBV6-5 to TRBJ1-2; a possible D gene is TRBD1 (6 bases). Trimming pared 2 bases from V and 8 bases from J, leaving 12 bases between. The CDR3 is 13 residues long. CDR1 is MNHEY, CDR2 SVGAGI, per germline. CDR3 DNA sequence: TGTGCCAGCAGTTACCGGGACATGAGAGGCTACACCTTC. Amino acids: CASSYRDMRGYTF.

This clone was detected a few times. The chain has TRBV7-2 and TRBJ2-7, with TRBD2 matching 7 bases. The CDR3 spans 16 residues. Germline V gene lookup returns CDR1 SGHTA and CDR2 FQGNSA. V lost 7 bases and J lost 4; bases outside the gene matches: 16. CDR3 protein: CASNRDWGLPLYEQYF. In nucleotides, the CDR3 is TGTGCCAGCAACCGGGACTGGGGACTACCACTATACGAGCAGTACTTC. Full variable domain (outside the CDR3, taken from reference TRBV7-2 and TRBJ2-7): GAGVSQSPSNKVTEKGKDVELRCDPISGHTALYWYRQSLGQGLEFLIYFQGNSAPDKSGLPSDRFSAERTGGSVSTLTIQRTQQEDSAVYLCASNRDWGLPLYEQYFGPGTRLTVT.

DNA for the CDR3: TGCGCCACTTCCGGCGGGAGCTCCTACAATGAGCAGTTCTTC. It yields the protein CATSGGSSYNEQFF. The rearrangement uses TRBV4-3 and TRBJ2-1; 7 bases agree with TRBD2. V lost 10 bases to trimming and J lost 0 bases; unmatched junction nucleotides: 6. Per the germline V gene, CDR1 is LGHNA and CDR2 is YSLEER. The CDR3 extends over 14 amino acids.

The chain uses TRBV30 and TRBJ2-5; D is ambiguous. V was shortened by 0 bases and J by 1 base, with 6 bases between the two germline ends. The CDR3 sequence is 13 residues long. Germline values: CDR1 GTSNPN, CDR2 SVGIG (reference sequence). The CDR3 bases are TGTGCCTGGAGTGTTGGGCTCCAAGAGACCCAGTACTTC. Translating gives CAWSVGLQETQYF. The full variable domain, rest sourced from reference TRBV30 and TRBJ2-5, is SQTIHQWPATLVQPVGSPLSLECTVEGTSNPNLYWYRQAAGRGLQLLFYSVGIGQISSEVPQNLSASRPQDRQFILSSKKLLLSDSGFYLCAWSVGLQETQYFGPGTRLLVL.

The CDR3 DNA sequence: TGTGCCAGCAGCGCCCTACGAGGGTCAGATACGCAGTATTTT. It is translated as CASSALRGSDTQYF. The rearrangement uses TRBV5-6 and TRBJ2-3, with D maybe TRBD2 (5 bases). Trimming removed 4 bases from V and 4 bases from J, with 13 bases in between. The CDR3 sequence is 14 residues long. In germline, CDR1 is SGHDT, CDR2 YYEEEE.

This clone was recorded only once. The gene calls are TRBV5-6 and TRBJ2-7; TRBD1 might be the D (5 bases). Trimming stripped 4 bases from V and 1 base from J, with 12 bases between. This CDR3 has 14 residues. Germline CDR1 is SGHDT and CDR2 is YYEEEE. For the CDR3, the DNA is TGTGCCAGCAGCCTTAACAGGAATTCCTACGAGCAGTACTTC. Translation gives CASSLNRNSYEQYF.